Listed below are T cell receptor beta chains from one sample, sequenced in a study of radiotherapy plus CTLA-4 blockade in lung cancer. Using immunoSEQ multiplex PCR, the repertoire was profiled, and TCRdb retains in-frame clones only, with some absent. The top ten clones hold less than 7.5% of a sample with about 72,000 clones, around four fifths of them seen once. This specimen was peripheral blood, taken from a patient treated with radiotherapy plus ipilimumab. The receptors shown here come from a human donor with non-small cell lung cancer who had a complete response to radiotherapy plus ipilimumab. CDR3s include the opening cysteine and the closing phenylalanine or tryptophan. D genes are given only for firm matches. Size is stated for part of the rows, as once, few or many counts, or as a class when the clone is expanded.

>-|-|TRBJ1-1|TRBV7-2
TGTGCCAGCAGCTTAGTCGTAATGAACACTGAAGCTTTCTTT
CASSLVVMNTEAFF
>few|TRBD2|TRBJ2-2|TRBV19
TGTGCCAGTAGTCGTGTTGGGACTAGCGTTACAGCGGGCACCGGGGAGCTGTTTTTT
CASSRVGTSVTAGTGELFF
>once|TRBD1|TRBJ2-7|TRBV27
TGTGCCAGCAGCCGGACCGGGACAGGTGGGTACGAGCAGTACTTC
CASSRTGTGGYEQYF
>few|-|TRBJ1-2|TRBV19
TGTGCCAGTAGTTGGACCGGAGATAACTATGGCTACACCTTC
CASSWTGDNYGYTF
>-|-|TRBJ1-3|TRBV9
TGTGCCAGCAGCGTAGATCACTCTGGAAACACCATATATTTT
CASSVDHSGNTIYF
>-|TRBD1|TRBJ2-1|TRBV6-6
TGTGCCAGCAGTTATGGGACAGGGCCTTACAATGAGCAGTTCTTC
CASSYGTGPYNEQFF
>-|-|TRBJ2-5|TRBV11-2
TGTGCCAGCAGCTACCCCGGGACACTACAAGCGACCCAGTACTTC
CASSYPGTLQATQYF
>-|-|TRBJ1-2|TRBV30
TGTGCCTGGAGGGGGAGCTATGGCTACACCTTC
CAWRGSYGYTF
>-|TRBD1|TRBJ2-2|TRBV5-6
TGTGCCAGTACCGGGACAGGGGGGACCGGGGAGCTGTTTTTT
CASTGTGGTGELFF
>-|TRBD2|TRBJ2-1|TRBV11-3
TGTGCCAGCAGCCAGGGGCCCCCGTGGACTAGCGGGGGGAATGAGCAGTTCTTC
CASSQGPPWTSGGNEQFF
>-|-|TRBJ2-7|TRBV4-3
TGCGCCAGCAGCCAAGAGGGGCGGGACTACGAGCAGTACTTC
CASSQEGRDYEQYF
>-|TRBD2|TRBJ2-1|TRBV27
TGTGCCAGCAGTTTCTTGCTAGCGGGGAACAATGAGCAGTTCTTC
CASSFLLAGNNEQFF
>-|-|TRBJ1-5|TRBV12-5
TGTGCTAGTGGGGACGTCTCCAGCAATCAGCCCCAGCATTTT
CASGDVSSNQPQHF
>-|TRBD2|TRBJ2-2|TRBV7-9
TGTGCCAGCAGCTTGGGGCGGGAGCGGACCGGGGAGCTGTTTTTT
CASSLGRERTGELFF
>-|-|TRBJ2-2|TRBV7-2
TGTGCCAGCAGCTTAGCAACATCCATCCCCGGGGAGCTGTTTTTT
CASSLATSIPGELFF
>-|-|TRBJ1-1|TRBV18
TGTGCCAGCTCACGCAACAAGAACACTGAAGCTTTCTTT
CASSRNKNTEAFF
>-|-|TRBJ1-2|TRBV27
TGTGCCGCGGGGGCGAACTATGGCTACACCTTC
CAAGANYGYTF
>few|TRBD1|TRBJ1-3|TRBV5-4
TGTGCCAGCAGCCCCGGGACAGGGTCGACTGGAAACACCATATATTTT
CASSPGTGSTGNTIYF
>-|TRBD2|TRBJ2-3|TRBV18
TGTGCCAGCTCACCTACTAGCGGGGGGGAGACAGATACGCAGTATTTT
CASSPTSGGETDTQYF
>-|TRBD1|TRBJ2-5|TRBV5-6
TGTGCCAGCAGCAGGGGGCGCCAAGAGACCCAGTACTTC
CASSRGRQETQYF
>-|-|TRBJ2-1|TRBV30
TGTGCCTGGAGGTGGGGGGTTGAGCAGTTCTTC
CAWRWGVEQFF
>-|-|TRBJ2-7|TRBV29-1
TGCAGCGCTCGGGAAGTAGGGGTCTACGAGCAGTACTTC
CSAREVGVYEQYF
>-|TRBD1|TRBJ1-1|TRBV5-1
TGCGCCAGCAGCTTTTGGACAGGGGGCCGGTTGCGGAGTAACACTGAAGCTTTCTTT
CASSFWTGGRLRSNTEAFF
>-|TRBD1|TRBJ1-4|TRBV30
TGTGCCTGGACGCCAACAGGGGGGAATGAAAAACTGTTTTTT
CAWTPTGGNEKLFF
>-|-|TRBJ1-2|TRBV20-1
TGCAGTGCTGGGGGGTGGGGTGGCTACACCTTC
CSAGGWGGYTF
>-|TRBD1|TRBJ2-1|TRBV9
TGTGCCAGCAGCTACAGGGGCATCACCTACAATGAGCAGTTCTTC
CASSYRGITYNEQFF
>-|-|TRBJ2-1|TRBV7-9
TGTGCCAGCAGCTTAGGTGCCGGGCCTGGGTACAATGAGCAGTTCTTC
CASSLGAGPGYNEQFF
>-|TRBD2|TRBJ2-2|TRBV28
TGTGCCAGCAGGTATAGCGGGTGGACGACCGGGGAGCTGTTTTTT
CASRYSGWTTGELFF
>few|-|TRBJ1-2|TRBV2
TGTGCCAGCAGTGAAATCGCCGCCGGACCCTATGGCTACACCTTC
CASSEIAAGPYGYTF
>-|-|TRBJ1-6|TRBV5-4
TGTGCCAGCAGCTTGGAGGGGTATATAAGAGGTTCACCCCTCCACTTT
CASSLEGYIRGSPLHF
>-|-|TRBJ2-7|TRBV7-9
TGTGCCAGCAGCTTGTATAATTCCTACGAGCAGTACTTC
CASSLYNSYEQYF
>few|-|TRBJ1-1|TRBV18
TGTGCCAGCTCACCTTTCGAGACAGCCTTCACTGAAGCTTTCTTT
CASSPFETAFTEAFF
>medium-sized|-|TRBJ1-2|TRBV4-3
TGCGCCAGCAGCCCATGGGACACAGCTAACTATGGCTACACCTTC
CASSPWDTANYGYTF
>-|TRBD1|TRBJ2-3|TRBV5-6
TGTGCCAGCACTGGGACAGTACGCACAGATACGCAGTATTTT
CASTGTVRTDTQYF
>-|-|TRBJ2-3|TRBV5-1
TGCGCCAGCAGCCCTGACCCGGTCAGGACAGATACGCAGTATTTT
CASSPDPVRTDTQYF
>few|TRBD1|TRBJ1-2|TRBV7-9
TGTGCCAGCAGCCCGGACAGGGGGCTTGGCTACACCTTC
CASSPDRGLGYTF
>few|-|TRBJ2-2|TRBV7-2
TGTGCCAGCAGCTTACGGACGGCGAACACCGGGGAGCTGTTTTTT
CASSLRTANTGELFF
>-|TRBD1|TRBJ1-1|TRBV30
TGTGCCTGGAGAGGGGGATCGACAGGGGGAACTGAAGCTTTCTTT
CAWRGGSTGGTEAFF
>once|-|TRBJ1-2|TRBV7-8
TGTGCCAGCACCCCTCCCTCGGTCAACTATGGCTACACCTTC
CASTPPSVNYGYTF
>-|-|TRBJ1-6|TRBV5-8
TGTGCCAGCAGCCGAGGACAGTCCTATAATTCACCCCTCCACTTT
CASSRGQSYNSPLHF
>-|TRBD2|TRBJ2-1|TRBV9
TGTGCCAGCAGTTTTACTTGGACTAGCGGTTACAATGAGCAGTTCTTC
CASSFTWTSGYNEQFF
>-|-|TRBJ2-2|TRBV4-3
TGCGCTCGGGGTCCTGAACACCGGGGAGCTGTTTTT
CARGPEHRGAVF